The rows below give T cell receptor beta chains drawn from one sample of a study of shared clonotypes between healthy human individuals. Data came from immunoSEQ multiplex PCR; TCRdb stores just in-frame clones and leaves some out. The profile shows about 1 million clones, about 77% of them singletons. Input material: memory CD4+ T cells sorted from blood. The receptor source for this set is a man in his late teens or twenties in good health. CDR3s include the opening cysteine and the closing phenylalanine or tryptophan. The D gene is left open where the match is weak. The size entry is marked missing in some rows and otherwise reads once, few, many or a size class.

j_call	d_call	v_call	clone_size	cdr3_nt	cdr3_aa
TRBJ2-5	TRBD2	TRBV6-6	.	TGTGCCAGCATGAGGGATGTCGGGGGGGGCGTTGAGACCCAGTACTTC	CASMRDVGGGVETQYF
TRBJ2-3	TRBD2	TRBV5-1	.	TGCGCCAGCAGCTTGGGGATAGCGGGAGGAGCAGATACGCAGTATTTT	CASSLGIAGGADTQYF
TRBJ1-2	.	TRBV7-8	.	TGTGCCAGCAGCTTGGGGACGTCGAACTATGGCTACACCTTC	CASSLGTSNYGYTF
TRBJ1-1	.	TRBV7-2	.	TGTGCCAGCACCCCTGCTGGGCAGATGAACACTGAAGCTTTCTTT	CASTPAGQMNTEAFF
TRBJ2-3	TRBD2	TRBV10-1	.	TGCGCCAGCAGCCCCGGGACTAGCGGTTCAGATACGCAGTATTTT	CASSPGTSGSDTQYF
TRBJ2-7	.	TRBV5-1	.	TGCGCCAGCAGCTTGGTAGCAGGGACCTCCTACGAGCAGTACTTC	CASSLVAGTSYEQYF
TRBJ2-7	TRBD1	TRBV30	.	TGTGCCTGGGGAATAGGACAGGCCTACGAGCAGTACTTC	CAWGIGQAYEQYF
TRBJ2-3	.	TRBV7-2	.	TGTGCCAGCAGCTACTCCAGGGGTTTCACAGATACGCAGTATTTT	CASSYSRGFTDTQYF
TRBJ1-4	.	TRBV20-1	.	TGCAGTGCTAGTGAGGGGAAGAGACTGTTTTTT	CSASEGKRLFF
TRBJ1-5	TRBD1	TRBV19	.	TGTGCCAGTAGTATAGGGGACAGGAATAATCAGCCCCAGCATTTT	CASSIGDRNNQPQHF
TRBJ2-5	TRBD2	TRBV7-3	many	TGTGCCAGCAGCTTCAGCGGGGCCGAAGGAGCCCAGTACTTC	CASSFSGAEGAQYF
TRBJ2-7	.	TRBV2	.	TGTGCCAGCAGTTTAGCGGAAGGCTACGAGCAGTACTTC	CASSLAEGYEQYF
TRBJ2-1	TRBD2	TRBV6-5	.	TGTGCCAGCAGTCGGGCGGGAGATTTCGATGAGCAGTTCTTC	CASSRAGDFDEQFF
TRBJ2-5	.	TRBV4-1	once	TGCGCCAGCAGCCTGGGGGGCTTCGAGACCCAGTACTTC	CASSLGGFETQYF
TRBJ1-1	.	TRBV11-3	.	TGTGCCAGCAGCTTAGGGCAGTCTGAAGCTTTCTTT	CASSLGQSEAFF